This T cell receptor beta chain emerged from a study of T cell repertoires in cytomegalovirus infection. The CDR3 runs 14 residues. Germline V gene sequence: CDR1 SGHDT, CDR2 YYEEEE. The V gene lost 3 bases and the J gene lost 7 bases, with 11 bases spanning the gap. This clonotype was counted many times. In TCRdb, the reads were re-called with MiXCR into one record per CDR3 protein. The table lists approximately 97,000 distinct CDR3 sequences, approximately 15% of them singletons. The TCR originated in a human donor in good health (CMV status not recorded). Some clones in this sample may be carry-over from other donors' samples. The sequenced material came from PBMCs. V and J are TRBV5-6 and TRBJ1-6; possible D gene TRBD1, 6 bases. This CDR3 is CASSSGQKNSPLHF. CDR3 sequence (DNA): TGTGCCAGCAGCTCCGGACAGAAAAATTCACCCCTCCACTTT.